The 10 T cell receptor beta chains below all came from one sample that was sequenced in a study of cytomegalovirus exposure and HLA in healthy donors. The primer mix had 60 Vbeta and 13 Jbeta primers. Profiled with immunoSEQ multiplex PCR; TCRdb holds only in-frame clones, not every one. Of roughly 95,000 clones detected, around three quarters appear once; the ten largest clones hold roughly 5.4%. Sequenced material: PBMCs. The receptors stem from a man aged 30-40 years in good health and CMV-seropositive.

CDR3 loop: CASSYSLRGGYTF. The CDR3 region has the DNA TGTGCCAGCAGTTACTCACTCCGGGGGGGCTACACCTTC. The rearrangement links TRBV6-5 to TRBJ1-2; possible D gene TRBD1, 5 bases. Germline CDR1 and CDR2: MNHEY and SVGAGI. The CDR3 totals 13 residues. The V gene lost 0 bases and the J gene lost 8 bases, with 10 bases spanning the gap.

The gene calls are TRBV2 and TRBJ1-5, with D perhaps matching TRBD1 (5 bases). The CDR3 spans 13 residues. The germline V and J ends were trimmed by 6 bases and 2 bases, with 8 bases remaining between them. Per germline, CDR1 SNHLY and CDR2 FYNNEI. The CDR3: CASRGGGNQPQHF. As DNA, the CDR3 is TGTGCCAGCAGAGGAGGGGGCAATCAGCCCCAGCATTTT. Full variable domain (outside the CDR3, taken from reference TRBV2 and TRBJ1-5): EPEVTQTPSHQVTQMGQEVILRCVPISNHLYFYWYRQILGQKVEFLVSFYNNEISEKSEIFDDQFSVERPDGSNFTLKIRSTKLEDSAMYFCASRGGGNQPQHFGDGTRLSIL.

The V call is TRBV5-1, the J call TRBJ2-2, with 11 bases fitting TRBD2. Germline V CDR1 and CDR2: SGHRS, YFSETQ. The V and J ends lost 3 bases and 1 base, in that order; junction bases with no gene match: 8. CDR3 size: 18 residues. In nucleotides, the CDR3 is TGCGCCAGCAGCTGGATCTCCGGGACTAGCGGGAACACCGGGGAGCTGTTTTTT. Protein sequence: CASSWISGTSGNTGELFF. Full variable domain (rest looked up from reference TRBV5-1 and TRBJ2-2): KAGVTQTPRYLIKTRGQQVTLSCSPISGHRSVSWYQQTPGQGLQFLFEYFSETQRNKGNFPGRFSGRQFSNSRSEMNVSTLELGDSALYLCASSWISGTSGNTGELFFGEGSRLTVL.

There are a few counts of this clone. This sequence joins TRBV4-3 and TRBJ2-7; tentative D call: TRBD1 (5 bases). This CDR3 has 16 amino acids. Trimming left V 0 bases short and J 3 bases short, with 15 bases between. Per the germline V gene, CDR1 is LGHNA and CDR2 is YSLEER. The CDR3 protein is CASSQDYRFYYYEQYF. The CDR3 region has the DNA TGCGCCAGCAGCCAAGATTACAGGTTCTACTACTACGAGCAGTACTTC.

The chain combines TRBV7-9 with TRBJ2-5; 11 bases line up with TRBD2. J was trimmed by 2 bases and V by 5 bases; bases with no gene match: 16. Looked up from germline, CDR1 is SEHNR and CDR2 is FQNEAQ (reference sequence). This CDR3 is built from 19 residues. The CDR3: CASSLSWTSGLVQQETQYF. DNA for the CDR3: TGTGCCAGCAGCCTCAGCTGGACTAGCGGGTTGGTTCAACAAGAGACCCAGTACTTC.

The V call is TRBV19, the J call TRBJ2-1; 8 bases fit TRBD1. Germline-derived CDR1 and CDR2 are LNHDA and SQIVND (reference sequence). Trimming took 11 bases from V and 5 from J; bases not matched to a gene: 8. This CDR3 is 13 amino acids long. CDR3 sequence: CASRDRPNNEQFF. The DNA for the CDR3 is TGTGCCTCAAGGGACAGGCCGAACAATGAGCAGTTCTTC. Full variable domain (remainder filled in from reference TRBV19 and TRBJ2-1): DGGITQSPKYLFRKEGQNVTLSCEQNLNHDAMYWYRQDPGQGLRLIYYSQIVNDFQKGDIAEGYSVSREKKESFPLTVTSAQKNPTAFYLCASRDRPNNEQFFGPGTRLTVL.

The V gene is TRBV4-1, the J gene TRBJ2-1; D is unclear. Germline CDR1 MGHRA, CDR2 YSYEKL. V was trimmed by 0 bases and J by 6 bases, leaving 6 bases between them. This CDR3 contains 13 residues. CDR3: CASSQDLVNEQFF. CDR3 in DNA: TGCGCCAGCAGCCAAGATCTTGTCAATGAGCAGTTCTTC.

The rearrangement links TRBV5-8 to TRBJ1-1; D unresolved. There are 16 residues in the CDR3. Trimming left V 7 bases short and J 5 bases short, with 24 bases between. Per germline, CDR1 SGHTS and CDR2 YDEGEE. CDR3 sequence reads: CASPKSGVGIETEAFF. The CDR3 coding sequence is TGTGCCAGCCCCAAGAGCGGGGTGGGGATAGAAACTGAAGCTTTCTTT.

In its sample, this clone was seen once. The V and J genes are TRBV4-1 and TRBJ2-7, with TRBD2 identical over 8 bases. Germline V CDR1 and CDR2: MGHRA, YSYEKL. This CDR3 contains 14 residues. Trimming removed 2 bases from V and 2 bases from J; junction bases left unmatched: 2. The CDR3 here is CASSQPGLAYEQYF. CDR3 nucleotides: TGCGCCAGCAGCCAACCGGGACTAGCCTACGAGCAGTACTTC.

The J gene is TRBJ1-2, the V gene TRBV30, with 7 bases lining up with TRBD1. Germline assignment: CDR1 GTSNPN and CDR2 SVGIG (reference sequence). J lost 5 bases, V lost 2 bases, and 11 bases had no gene match. The CDR3 is 15 residues long. As DNA, the CDR3 is TGTGCCTGGAGTCACCTGACAGGGTCCGCATATGGCTACACCTTC. Amino acids: CAWSHLTGSAYGYTF.